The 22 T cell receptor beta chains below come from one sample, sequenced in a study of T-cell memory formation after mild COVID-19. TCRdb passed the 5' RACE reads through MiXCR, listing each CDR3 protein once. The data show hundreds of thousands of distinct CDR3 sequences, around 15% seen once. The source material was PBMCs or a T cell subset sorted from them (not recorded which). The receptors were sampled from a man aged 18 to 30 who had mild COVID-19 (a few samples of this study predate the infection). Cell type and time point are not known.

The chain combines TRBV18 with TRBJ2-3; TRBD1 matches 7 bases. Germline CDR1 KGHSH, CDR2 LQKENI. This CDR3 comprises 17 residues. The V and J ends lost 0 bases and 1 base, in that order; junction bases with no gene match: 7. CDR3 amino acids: CASSPPGQTQGTDTQYF. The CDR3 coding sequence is TGTGCCAGCTCACCACCGGGACAGACCCAGGGCACAGATACGCAGTATTTT.

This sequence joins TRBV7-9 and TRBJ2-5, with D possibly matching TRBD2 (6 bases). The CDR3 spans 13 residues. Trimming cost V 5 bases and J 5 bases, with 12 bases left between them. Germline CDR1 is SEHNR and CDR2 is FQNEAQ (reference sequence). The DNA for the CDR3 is TGTGCCAGCAGCCCCCGGGGGAAGGAGACCCAGTACTTC. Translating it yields CASSPRGKETQYF.

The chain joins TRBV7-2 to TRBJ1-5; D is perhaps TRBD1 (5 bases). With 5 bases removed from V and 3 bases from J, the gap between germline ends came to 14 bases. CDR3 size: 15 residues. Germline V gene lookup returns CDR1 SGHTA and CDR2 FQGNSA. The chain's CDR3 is CASSPIGGDNQPQHF. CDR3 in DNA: TGTGCCAGCAGCCCCATTGGGGGGGACAATCAGCCCCAGCATTTT.

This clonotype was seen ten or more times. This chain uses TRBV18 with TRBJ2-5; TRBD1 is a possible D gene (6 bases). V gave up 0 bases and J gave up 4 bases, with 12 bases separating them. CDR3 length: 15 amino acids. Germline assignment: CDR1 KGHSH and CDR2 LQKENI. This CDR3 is CASSPPNGQRETQYF. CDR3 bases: TGTGCCAGCTCACCACCGAATGGACAGAGAGAGACCCAGTACTTC.

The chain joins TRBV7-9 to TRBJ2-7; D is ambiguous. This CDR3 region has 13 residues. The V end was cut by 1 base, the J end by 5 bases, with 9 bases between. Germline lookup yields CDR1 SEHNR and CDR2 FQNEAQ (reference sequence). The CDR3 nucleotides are TGTGCCAGCAGCTTAGATCCCAGGAACGAGCAGTACGTC. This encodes CASSLDPRNEQYV.

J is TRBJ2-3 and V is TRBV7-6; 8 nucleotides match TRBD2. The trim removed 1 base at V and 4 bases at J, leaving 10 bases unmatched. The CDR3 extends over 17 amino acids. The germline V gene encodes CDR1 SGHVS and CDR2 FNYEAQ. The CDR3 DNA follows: TGTGCCAGCAGCTTAGGTGCCGGGACTAGGCGTGCAGATACGCAGTATTTT. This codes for CASSLGAGTRRADTQYF.

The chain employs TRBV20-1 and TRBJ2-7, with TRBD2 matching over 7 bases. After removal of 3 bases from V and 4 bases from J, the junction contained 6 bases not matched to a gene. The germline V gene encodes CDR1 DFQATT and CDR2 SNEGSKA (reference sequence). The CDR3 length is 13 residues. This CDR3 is CSARTSKSYEQYF. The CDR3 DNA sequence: TGCAGTGCTAGGACTAGCAAATCGTACGAGCAGTACTTC.

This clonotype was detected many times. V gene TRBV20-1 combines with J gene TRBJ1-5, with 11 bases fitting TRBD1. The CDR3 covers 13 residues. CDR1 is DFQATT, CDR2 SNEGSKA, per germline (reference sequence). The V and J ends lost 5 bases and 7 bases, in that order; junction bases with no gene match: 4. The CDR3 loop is CSAYGTGGQPQHF. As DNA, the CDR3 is TGCAGTGCTTACGGGACAGGGGGGCAGCCCCAGCATTTT.

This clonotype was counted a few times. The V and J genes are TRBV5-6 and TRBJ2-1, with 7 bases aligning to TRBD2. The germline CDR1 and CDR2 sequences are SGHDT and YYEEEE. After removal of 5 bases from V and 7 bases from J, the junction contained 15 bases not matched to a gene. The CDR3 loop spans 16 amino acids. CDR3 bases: TGTGCCAGCAGTTCTGCCCCTGGGGGAGGGGCGAATGAGCAGTTCTTC. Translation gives CASSSAPGGGANEQFF.

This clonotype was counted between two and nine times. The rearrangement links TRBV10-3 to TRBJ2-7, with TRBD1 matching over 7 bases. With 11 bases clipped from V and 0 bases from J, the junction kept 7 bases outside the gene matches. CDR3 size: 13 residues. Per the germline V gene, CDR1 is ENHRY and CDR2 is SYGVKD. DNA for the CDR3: TGTGCCTCTTGGACAGGAAGCTCCTACGAGCAGTACTTC. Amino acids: CASWTGSSYEQYF.

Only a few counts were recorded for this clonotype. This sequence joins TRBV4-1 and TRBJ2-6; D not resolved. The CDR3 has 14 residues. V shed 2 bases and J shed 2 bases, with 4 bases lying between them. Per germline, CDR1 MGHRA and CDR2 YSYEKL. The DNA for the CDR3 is TGCGCCAGCAGCCAACTGCCTGGGGCCAACGTCCTGACTTTC. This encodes CASSQLPGANVLTF.

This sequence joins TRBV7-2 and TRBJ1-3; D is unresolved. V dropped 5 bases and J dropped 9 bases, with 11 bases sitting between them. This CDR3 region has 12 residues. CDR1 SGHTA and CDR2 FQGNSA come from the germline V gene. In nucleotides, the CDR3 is TGTGCCAGCAGCCTTTCGACTGGCACCATATATTTT. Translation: CASSLSTGTIYF.

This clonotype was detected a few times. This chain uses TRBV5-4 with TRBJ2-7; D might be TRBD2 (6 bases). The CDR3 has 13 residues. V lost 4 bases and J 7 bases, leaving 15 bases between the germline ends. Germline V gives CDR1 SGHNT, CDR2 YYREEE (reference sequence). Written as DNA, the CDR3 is TGTGCCAGCAGCCGGGGGTCTGAGGGGGAGCAGTACTTC. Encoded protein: CASSRGSEGEQYF.

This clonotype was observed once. The CDR3 DNA reads as TGTGCCAGCAGTCCGACGGACAGGGGGCGAGAGACCCAGTACTTC. It codes for CASSPTDRGRETQYF. This rearrangement joins TRBV28 to TRBJ2-5, with 11 bases matching TRBD1. The CDR3 is 15 residues long. With 5 bases clipped from V and 4 bases from J, the junction kept 6 bases outside the gene matches. The germline V gene encodes CDR1 MDHEN and CDR2 SYDVKM.

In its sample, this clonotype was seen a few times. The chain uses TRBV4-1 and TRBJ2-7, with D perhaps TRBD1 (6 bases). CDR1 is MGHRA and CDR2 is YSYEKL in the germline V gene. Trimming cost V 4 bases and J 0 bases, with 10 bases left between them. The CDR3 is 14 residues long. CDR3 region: CASSLKDSSYEQYF. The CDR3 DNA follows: TGCGCCAGCAGCCTTAAGGACAGCTCCTACGAGCAGTACTTC.

Written as DNA, the CDR3 is TGCGCCAGCAGCTTGGACAGCAGCTATGGCTACACCTTC. This gives the protein CASSLDSSYGYTF. This chain joins TRBV5-1 and TRBJ1-2; D gene unclear. The germline V and J ends were trimmed by 0 bases and 4 bases, with 7 bases remaining between them. Germline loops: CDR1 SGHRS, CDR2 YFSETQ. The CDR3 has 13 amino acids. The variable domain in full, with the rest retrieved from reference TRBV5-1 and TRBJ1-2, is KAGVTQTPRYLIKTRGQQVTLSCSPISGHRSVSWYQQTPGQGLQFLFEYFSETQRNKGNFPGRFSGRQFSNSRSEMNVSTLELGDSALYLCASSLDSSYGYTFGSGTRLTVV.

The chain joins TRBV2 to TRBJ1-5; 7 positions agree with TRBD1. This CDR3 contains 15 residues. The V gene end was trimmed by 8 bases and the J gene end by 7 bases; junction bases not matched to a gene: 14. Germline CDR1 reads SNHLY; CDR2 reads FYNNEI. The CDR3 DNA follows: TGTGCCAGCCACGGCAGACAGGGTAGTAGACAGCCCCAGCATTTT. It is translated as CASHGRQGSRQPQHF.

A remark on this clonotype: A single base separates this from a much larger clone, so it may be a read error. The CDR3 protein is CARSLWTGLNQPQHF. The CDR3 DNA follows: TGTGCCAGAAGCCTATGGACAGGACTCAATCAGCCCCAGCATTTT. The chain uses TRBV7-2 and TRBJ1-5, with TRBD1 matching over 7 bases. V was pared by 9 bases and J by 3 bases, with 11 bases of the junction left unmatched. CDR3 length equals 15 residues. Per germline, CDR1 SGHTA and CDR2 FQGNSA.

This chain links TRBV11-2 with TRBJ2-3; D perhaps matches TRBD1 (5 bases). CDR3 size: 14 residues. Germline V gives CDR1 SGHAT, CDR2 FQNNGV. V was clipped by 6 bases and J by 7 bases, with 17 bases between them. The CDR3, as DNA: TGTGCCAGCAGACGGCTAAGGGGCACGTATACGCAGTATTTT. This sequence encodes CASRRLRGTYTQYF.

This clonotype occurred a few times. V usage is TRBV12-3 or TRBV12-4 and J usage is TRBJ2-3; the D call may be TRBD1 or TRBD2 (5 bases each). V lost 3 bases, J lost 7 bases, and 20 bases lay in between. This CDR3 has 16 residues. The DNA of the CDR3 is TGTGCCAGCAGTTTCGGGGCGACCGGCCTGGGAAATACGCAGTATTTT. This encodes CASSFGATGLGNTQYF.

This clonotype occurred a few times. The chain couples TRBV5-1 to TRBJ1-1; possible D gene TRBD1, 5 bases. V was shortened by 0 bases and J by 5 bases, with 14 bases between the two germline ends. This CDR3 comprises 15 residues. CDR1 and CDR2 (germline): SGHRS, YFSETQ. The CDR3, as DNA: TGCGCCAGCAGCTTGGATGGGGGTGTCTCGACTGAAGCTTTCTTT. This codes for CASSLDGGVSTEAFF. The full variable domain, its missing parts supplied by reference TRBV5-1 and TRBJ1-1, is KAGVTQTPRYLIKTRGQQVTLSCSPISGHRSVSWYQQTPGQGLQFLFEYFSETQRNKGNFPGRFSGRQFSNSRSEMNVSTLELGDSALYLCASSLDGGVSTEAFFGQGTRLTVV.

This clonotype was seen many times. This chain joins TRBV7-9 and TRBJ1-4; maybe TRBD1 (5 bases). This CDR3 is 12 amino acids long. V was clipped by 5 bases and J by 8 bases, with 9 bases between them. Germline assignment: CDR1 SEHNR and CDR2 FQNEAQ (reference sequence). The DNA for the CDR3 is TGTGCCAGCAGCCCCCAGGGAGAAAAACTGTTTTTT. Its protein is CASSPQGEKLFF.